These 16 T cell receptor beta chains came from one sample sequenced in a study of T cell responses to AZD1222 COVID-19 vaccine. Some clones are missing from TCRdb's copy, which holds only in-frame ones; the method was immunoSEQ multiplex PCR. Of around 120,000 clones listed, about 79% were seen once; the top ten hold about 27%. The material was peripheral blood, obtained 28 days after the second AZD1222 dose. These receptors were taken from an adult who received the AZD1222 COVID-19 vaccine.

CDR3 sequence reads: CASSYSGTSNTGELFF. In nucleotides, the CDR3 is TGTGCCAGCAGTTACTCCGGGACGTCGAACACCGGGGAGCTGTTTTTT. This chain joins TRBV6-2 or TRBV6-3 and TRBJ2-2; D is perhaps TRBD1 or TRBD2 (5 bases each). Germline V CDR1 and CDR2: MNHEY, SVGEGT. The CDR3 consists of 16 residues. Trimming shortened V by 0 bases and J by 0 bases, and 8 bases separated the two germline ends.

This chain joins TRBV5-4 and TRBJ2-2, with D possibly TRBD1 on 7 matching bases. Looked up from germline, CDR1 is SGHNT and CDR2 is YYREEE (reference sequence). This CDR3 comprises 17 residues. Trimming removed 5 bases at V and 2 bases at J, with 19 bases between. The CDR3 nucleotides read TGTGCCAGCAGACCGGAACCCCAGGGGGGAAACACCGGGGAGCTGTTTTTT. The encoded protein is CASRPEPQGGNTGELFF.

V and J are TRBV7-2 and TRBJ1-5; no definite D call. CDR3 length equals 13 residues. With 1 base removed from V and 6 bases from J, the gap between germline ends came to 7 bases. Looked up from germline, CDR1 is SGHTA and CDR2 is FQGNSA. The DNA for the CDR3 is TGTGCCAGCAGCTTAGGGCAGACTCAGCCCCAGCATTTT. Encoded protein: CASSLGQTQPQHF.

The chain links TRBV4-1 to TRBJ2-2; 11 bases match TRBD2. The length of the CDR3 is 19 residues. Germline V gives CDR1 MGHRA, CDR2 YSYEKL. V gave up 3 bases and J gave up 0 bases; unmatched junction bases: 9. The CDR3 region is CASSQTGLAGGPNTGELFF. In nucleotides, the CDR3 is TGCGCCAGCAGCCAGACGGGGCTAGCGGGGGGCCCGAACACCGGGGAGCTGTTTTTT.

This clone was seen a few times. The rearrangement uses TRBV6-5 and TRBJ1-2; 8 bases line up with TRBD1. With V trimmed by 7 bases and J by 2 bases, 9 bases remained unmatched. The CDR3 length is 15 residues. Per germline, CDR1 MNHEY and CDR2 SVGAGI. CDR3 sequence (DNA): TGTGCCAGCAACTGGAATGGACAGGGAAACTATGGCTACACCTTC. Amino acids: CASNWNGQGNYGYTF.

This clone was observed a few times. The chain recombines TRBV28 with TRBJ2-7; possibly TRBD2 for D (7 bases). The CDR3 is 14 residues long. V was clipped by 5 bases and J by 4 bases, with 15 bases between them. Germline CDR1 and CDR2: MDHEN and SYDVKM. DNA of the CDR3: TGTGCCAGCAGTACAGGGAGGGGGTGGTACGAGCAGTACTTC. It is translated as CASSTGRGWYEQYF.

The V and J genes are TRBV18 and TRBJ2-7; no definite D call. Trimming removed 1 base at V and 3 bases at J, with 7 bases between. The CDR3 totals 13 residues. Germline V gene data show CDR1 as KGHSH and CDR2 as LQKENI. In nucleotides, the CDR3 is TGTGCCAGCTCACCACACCCGGGCTACGAGCAGTACTTC. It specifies CASSPHPGYEQYF.

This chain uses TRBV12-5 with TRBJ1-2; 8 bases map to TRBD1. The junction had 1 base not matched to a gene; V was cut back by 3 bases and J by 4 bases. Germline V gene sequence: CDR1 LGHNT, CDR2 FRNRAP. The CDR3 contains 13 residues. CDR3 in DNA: TGTGCTAGTGGTTTAGGGACAGGCTATGGCTACACCTTC. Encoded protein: CASGLGTGYGYTF.

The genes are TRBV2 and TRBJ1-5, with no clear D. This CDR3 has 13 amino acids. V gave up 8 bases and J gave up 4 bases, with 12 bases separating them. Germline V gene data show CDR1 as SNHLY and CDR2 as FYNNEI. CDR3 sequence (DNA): TGTGCCAGCTGTAAGGAAGGAAATCAGCCCCAGCATTTT. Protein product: CASCKEGNQPQHF.

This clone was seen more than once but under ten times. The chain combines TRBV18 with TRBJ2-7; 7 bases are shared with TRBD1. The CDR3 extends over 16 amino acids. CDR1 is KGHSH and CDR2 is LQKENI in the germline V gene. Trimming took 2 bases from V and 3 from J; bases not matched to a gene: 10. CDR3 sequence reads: CASSPSVRTGYYEQYF. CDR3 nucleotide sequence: TGTGCCAGCTCACCAAGCGTCAGGACAGGTTACTACGAGCAGTACTTC.

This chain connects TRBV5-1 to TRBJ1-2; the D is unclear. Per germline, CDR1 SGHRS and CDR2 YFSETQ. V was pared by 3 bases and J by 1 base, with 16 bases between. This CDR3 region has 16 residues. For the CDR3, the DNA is TGCGCCAGCAGCTCAAAGGCTACAGACCTTAACTATGGCTACACCTTC. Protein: CASSSKATDLNYGYTF.

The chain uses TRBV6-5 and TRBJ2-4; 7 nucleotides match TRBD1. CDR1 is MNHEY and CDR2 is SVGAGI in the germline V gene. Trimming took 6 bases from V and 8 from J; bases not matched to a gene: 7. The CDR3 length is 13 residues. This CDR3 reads CASRTGILDIQYF. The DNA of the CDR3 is TGTGCCAGCAGGACAGGGATATTGGACATTCAGTACTTC.

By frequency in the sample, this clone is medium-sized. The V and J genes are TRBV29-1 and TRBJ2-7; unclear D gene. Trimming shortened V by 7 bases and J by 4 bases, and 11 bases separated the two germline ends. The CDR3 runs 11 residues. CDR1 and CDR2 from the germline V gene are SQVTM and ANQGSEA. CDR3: CSGNVGYEQYF. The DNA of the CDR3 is TGCAGCGGCAATGTGGGGTACGAGCAGTACTTC.

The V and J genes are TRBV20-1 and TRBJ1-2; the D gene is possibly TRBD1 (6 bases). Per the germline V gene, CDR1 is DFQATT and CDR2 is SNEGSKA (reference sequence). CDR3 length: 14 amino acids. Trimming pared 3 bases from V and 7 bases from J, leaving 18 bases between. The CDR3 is CSASDSQGSSGYTF. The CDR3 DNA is TGCAGTGCTAGTGATTCGCAGGGGAGCTCTGGCTACACCTTC.

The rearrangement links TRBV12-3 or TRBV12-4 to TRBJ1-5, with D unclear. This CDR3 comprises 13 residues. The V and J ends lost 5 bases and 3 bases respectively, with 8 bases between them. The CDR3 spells CASSPRSNQPQHF. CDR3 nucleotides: TGTGCCAGCAGTCCCAGGTCCAATCAGCCCCAGCATTTT.

The CDR3 protein is CASSGGRDLPYEQYF. Here the CDR3 DNA reads TGTGCCAGCAGCGGAGGCCGGGACCTCCCCTACGAGCAGTACTTC. This rearrangement joins TRBV7-9 to TRBJ2-7; possibly TRBD1 or TRBD2 for D (5 bases each). Deletions cut 5 bases from V and 2 bases from J, with 16 bases between. From germline, CDR1 is SEHNR and CDR2 FQNEAQ (reference sequence). The length of the CDR3 is 15 residues. The complete variable domain, with remaining parts taken from reference TRBV7-9 and TRBJ2-7, reads DTGVSQNPRHKITKRGQNVTFRCDPISEHNRLYWYRQTLGQGPEFLTYFQNEAQLEKSRLLSDRFSAERPKGSFSTLEIQRTEQGDSAMYLCASSGGRDLPYEQYFGPGTRLTVT.